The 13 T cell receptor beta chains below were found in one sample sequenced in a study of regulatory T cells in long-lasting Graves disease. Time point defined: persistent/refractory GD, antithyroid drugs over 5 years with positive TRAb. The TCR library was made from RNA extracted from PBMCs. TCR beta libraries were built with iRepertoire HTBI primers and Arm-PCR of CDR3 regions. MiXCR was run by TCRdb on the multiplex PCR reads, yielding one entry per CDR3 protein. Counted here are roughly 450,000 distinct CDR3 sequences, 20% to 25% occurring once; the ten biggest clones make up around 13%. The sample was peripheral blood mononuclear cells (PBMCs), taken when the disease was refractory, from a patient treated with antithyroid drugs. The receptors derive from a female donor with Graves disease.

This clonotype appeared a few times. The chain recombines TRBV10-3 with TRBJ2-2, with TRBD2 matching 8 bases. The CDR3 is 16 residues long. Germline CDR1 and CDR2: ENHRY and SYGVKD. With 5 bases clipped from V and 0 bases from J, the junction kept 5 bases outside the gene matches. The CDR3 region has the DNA TGTGCCATCAGTACCTCCGGGGGGGCGAACACCGGGGAGCTGTTTTTT. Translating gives CAISTSGGANTGELFF.

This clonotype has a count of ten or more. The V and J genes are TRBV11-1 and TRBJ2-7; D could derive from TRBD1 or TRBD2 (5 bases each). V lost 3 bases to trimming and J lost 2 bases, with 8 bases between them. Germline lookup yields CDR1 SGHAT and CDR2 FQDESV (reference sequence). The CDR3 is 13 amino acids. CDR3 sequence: CASSLGVTYEQYF. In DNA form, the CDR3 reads TGTGCCAGCAGCTTGGGGGTAACCTACGAGCAGTACTTC.

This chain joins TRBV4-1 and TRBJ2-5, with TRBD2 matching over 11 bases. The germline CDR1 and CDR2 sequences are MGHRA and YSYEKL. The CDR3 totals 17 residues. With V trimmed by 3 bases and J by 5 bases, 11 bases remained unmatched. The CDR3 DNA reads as TGCGCCAGCAGCCAGATTTCTAGCGGGAGGAGATGGGAGACCCAGTACTTC. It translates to CASSQISSGRRWETQYF.

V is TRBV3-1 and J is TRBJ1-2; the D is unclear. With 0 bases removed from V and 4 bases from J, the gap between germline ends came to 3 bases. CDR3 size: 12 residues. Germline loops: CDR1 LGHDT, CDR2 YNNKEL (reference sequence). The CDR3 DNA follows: TGTGCCAGCAGCCAAGAACTCTATGGCTACACCTTC. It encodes CASSQELYGYTF. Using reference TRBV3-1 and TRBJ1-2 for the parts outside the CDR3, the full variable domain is DTAVSQTPKYLVTQMGNDKSIKCEQNLGHDTMYWYKQDSKKFLKIMFSYNNKELIINETVPNRFSPKSPDKAHLNLHINSLELGDSAVYFCASSQELYGYTFGSGTRLTVV.

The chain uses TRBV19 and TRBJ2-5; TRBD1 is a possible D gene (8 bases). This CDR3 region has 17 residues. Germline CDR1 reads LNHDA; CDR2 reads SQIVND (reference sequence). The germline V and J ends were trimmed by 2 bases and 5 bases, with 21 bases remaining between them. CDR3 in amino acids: CASSIFAVQQGGETQYF. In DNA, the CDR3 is TGTGCCAGTAGTATATTTGCCGTCCAACAGGGGGGGGAGACCCAGTACTTC.

The CDR3 DNA reads as TGTGCCAGCAGTGTACAGGGGGCCATCAAAAACATTCAGTACTTC. Residues: CASSVQGAIKNIQYF. This chain uses TRBV5-5 with TRBJ2-4; 9 nucleotides match TRBD1. The CDR3 extends over 15 amino acids. V gave up 5 bases and J gave up 3 bases; unmatched junction bases: 6. Germline lookup yields CDR1 SGHKS and CDR2 YYEKEE (reference sequence). The complete variable domain, with remaining parts taken from reference TRBV5-5 and TRBJ2-4, reads DAGVTQSPTHLIKTRGQQVTLRCSPISGHKSVSWYQQVLGQGPQFIFQYYEKEERGRGNFPDRFSARQFPNYSSELNVNALLLGDSALYLCASSVQGAIKNIQYFGAGTRLSVL.

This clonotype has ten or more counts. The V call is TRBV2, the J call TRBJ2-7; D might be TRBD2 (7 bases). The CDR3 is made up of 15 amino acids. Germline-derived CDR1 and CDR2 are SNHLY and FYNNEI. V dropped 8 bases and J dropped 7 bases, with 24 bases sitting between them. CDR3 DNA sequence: TGTGCCAGCCGAACCCGACCCGGGGGGCGCGGGGAGCAGTACTTC. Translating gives CASRTRPGGRGEQYF.

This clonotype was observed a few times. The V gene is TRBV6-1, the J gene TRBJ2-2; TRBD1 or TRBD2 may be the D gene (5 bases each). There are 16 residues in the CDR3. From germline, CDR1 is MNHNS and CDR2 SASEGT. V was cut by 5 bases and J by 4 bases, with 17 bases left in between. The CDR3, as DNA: TGTGCCAGCAGTCGCCGGGACCCCCAGGGCACCGGGGAGCTGTTTTTT. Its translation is CASSRRDPQGTGELFF.

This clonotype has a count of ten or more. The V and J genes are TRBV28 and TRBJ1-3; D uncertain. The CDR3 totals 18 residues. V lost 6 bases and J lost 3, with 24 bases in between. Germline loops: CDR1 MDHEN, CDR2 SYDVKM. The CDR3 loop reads CASSNPRPRVWGGNTIYF. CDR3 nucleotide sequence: TGTGCCAGCAGCAACCCCCGGCCCCGGGTGTGGGGTGGAAACACCATATATTTT.

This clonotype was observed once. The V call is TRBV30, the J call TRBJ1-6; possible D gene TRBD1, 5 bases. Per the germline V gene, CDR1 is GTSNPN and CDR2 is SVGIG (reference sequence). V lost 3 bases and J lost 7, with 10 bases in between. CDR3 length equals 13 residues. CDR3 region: CAWRKQANSPLHF. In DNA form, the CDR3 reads TGTGCCTGGAGGAAACAGGCGAATTCACCCCTCCACTTT.

The CDR3 DNA is TGTGCCAGCAGCCAAGGTTCCCTGCGGGAGCGAGACTACAATGAGCAGTTCTTC. Amino acid sequence: CASSQGSLRERDYNEQFF. This rearrangement joins TRBV14 to TRBJ2-1, with 7 bases identical to TRBD2. Germline values: CDR1 SGHDN, CDR2 FVKESK. Trimming removed 1 base from V and 3 bases from J; junction bases left unmatched: 12. The CDR3 contains 18 residues.

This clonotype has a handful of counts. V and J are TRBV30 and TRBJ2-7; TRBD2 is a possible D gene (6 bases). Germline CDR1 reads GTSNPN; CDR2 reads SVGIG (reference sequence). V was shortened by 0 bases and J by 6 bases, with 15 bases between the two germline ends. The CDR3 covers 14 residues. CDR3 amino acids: CAWSVGGGSGEQYF. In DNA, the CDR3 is TGTGCCTGGAGTGTAGGAGGAGGGTCCGGCGAGCAGTACTTC.

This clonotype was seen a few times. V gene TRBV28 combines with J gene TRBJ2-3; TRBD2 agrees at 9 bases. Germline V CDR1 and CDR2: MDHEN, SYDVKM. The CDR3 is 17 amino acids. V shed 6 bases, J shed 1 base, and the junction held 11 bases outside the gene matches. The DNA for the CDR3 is TGTGCCAGCAGCTTAGTAGGGACTAGCACCGGCACAGATACGCAGTATTTT. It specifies CASSLVGTSTGTDTQYF.